Listed here are 32 T cell receptor beta chains from one sample, sequenced in a study of blood T cell repertoires in COVID-19. Clones were read by immunoSEQ multiplex PCR, and TCRdb kept only the in-frame ones, dropping some. The repertoire holds about 81,000 clones, with about four fifths as singletons. The sample consisted of peripheral blood. These receptors were obtained from a man aged 55 to 70 with acute or convalescent COVID-19.

This chain uses TRBV7-2 with TRBJ1-4; 8 positions match TRBD1. Germline V gene lookup returns CDR1 SGHTA and CDR2 FQGNSA. The trim removed 3 bases at V and 8 bases at J, leaving 11 bases unmatched. The CDR3 has 16 amino acids. The CDR3 reads CASSLAAGTGGEKLFF. The CDR3 nucleotides read TGTGCCAGCAGCTTGGCGGCCGGGACAGGCGGAGAAAAACTGTTTTTT.

V is TRBV28 and J is TRBJ1-6; 8 positions agree with TRBD1. With V trimmed by 4 bases and J by 16 bases, 9 bases remained unmatched. Germline CDR1 and CDR2: MDHEN and SYDVKM. The CDR3 totals 13 residues. CDR3 region: CASSSPTGVALHF. Here the CDR3 DNA reads TGTGCCAGCAGTTCGCCGACAGGGGTAGCTCTCCACTTT.

The rearrangement links TRBV5-1 to TRBJ2-7; 8 nucleotides line up with TRBD2. The CDR3 spans 14 residues. J lost 6 bases, V lost 4 bases, and 9 bases had no gene match. The germline CDR1 and CDR2 sequences are SGHRS and YFSETQ. The CDR3 loop reads CASSDGGASSEQYF. The CDR3 bases are TGCGCCAGCAGCGACGGGGGGGCCTCTAGCGAGCAGTACTTC.

V is TRBV7-3 and J is TRBJ2-3; TRBD1 might be the D (5 bases). The CDR3 is 14 residues long. Trimming took off 5 bases at V and 4 bases at J, with 13 bases between the two ends. Germline assignment: CDR1 SGHTA and CDR2 FQGTGA. The CDR3 bases are TGTGCCAGCAGCCTAGGGGCACGGCCAGATACGCAGTATTTT. It codes for CASSLGARPDTQYF.

This chain connects TRBV27 to TRBJ2-5; 8 bases align to TRBD1. V shed 6 bases and J 3 bases; nucleotides not matched to a gene: 3. The CDR3 covers 13 residues. Germline CDR1 reads MNHEY; CDR2 reads SMNVEV (reference sequence). The CDR3 coding sequence is TGTGCCAGCAGCCGGGACAGGAAAGAGACCCAGTACTTC. Translation: CASSRDRKETQYF.

This sequence joins TRBV3-1 (or the pseudogene TRBV3-2) and TRBJ1-2; 9 nucleotides agree with TRBD1. CDR3 length: 15 residues. Germline loops: CDR1 LGHDT, CDR2 YNNKEL (reference sequence). Trimming cost V 6 bases and J 3 bases; bases outside gene matches: 8. The CDR3 sequence is CASSRTTGGDYGYTF. The CDR3 region has the DNA TGTGCCAGCAGTCGAACAACAGGGGGCGACTATGGCTACACCTTC.

This clone is a singleton in its sample. V gene TRBV5-1 combines with J gene TRBJ2-1, with TRBD2 matching 8 bases. Losses at the gene ends were 4 bases for V and 3 bases for J; bases not matched to a gene: 9. Germline V CDR1 and CDR2: SGHRS, YFSETQ. The CDR3 is 16 amino acids. In DNA form, the CDR3 reads TGCGCCAGCAGCCCAGGAGCGGGGGCCTTCTACAATGAGCAGTTCTTC. It is translated as CASSPGAGAFYNEQFF.

Concerning this clone itself: This sample also contains other DNA sequences that code for the same CDR3. The rearrangement uses TRBV5-6 and TRBJ1-3; no definite D call. Between the trimmed V and J ends, which lost 10 bases and 4 bases, there was a span of 15 bases. The CDR3 runs 13 residues. Germline V gene lookup returns CDR1 SGHDT and CDR2 YYEEEE. The CDR3 bases are TGTGCCTCTTCCCCCCCTGCGGGAAACACCATATATTTT. It yields the protein CASSPPAGNTIYF.

The rearrangement uses TRBV25-1 and TRBJ1-6, with 9 bases aligning to TRBD1. The V and J ends lost 4 bases and 7 bases, in that order; junction bases with no gene match: 2. The CDR3 totals 14 residues. Germline assignment: CDR1 MGHDK and CDR2 SYGVNS. CDR3 DNA sequence: TGTGCCAGCAGTGGGACAGGGGCCAATTCACCCCTCCACTTT. This translates into CASSGTGANSPLHF.

This chain connects TRBV15 to TRBJ2-3, with TRBD2 as a possible D gene (5 bases). The CDR3 sequence is 14 residues long. Trimming removed 1 base from V and 4 bases from J, with 9 bases in between. The germline V gene encodes CDR1 LNHNV and CDR2 YYDKDF (reference sequence). The CDR3 sequence is CATSRVRAADTQYF. For the CDR3, the DNA is TGTGCCACCAGCAGAGTGAGGGCCGCAGATACGCAGTATTTT.

The rearrangement joins TRBV19 to TRBJ1-3; no definite D call. This CDR3 region has 14 residues. Deletions cut 5 bases from V and 0 bases from J, with 8 bases between. The germline gives CDR1 LNHDA, CDR2 SQIVND (reference sequence). This CDR3 reads CASSGPFSGNTIYF. In nucleotides, the CDR3 is TGTGCCAGTAGTGGGCCCTTCTCTGGAAACACCATATATTTT.

The chain combines TRBV2 with TRBJ1-2, with D maybe TRBD1 (5 bases). V was pared by 8 bases and J by 5 bases, with 12 bases between. Germline V gene sequence: CDR1 SNHLY, CDR2 FYNNEI. The CDR3 covers 12 residues. The CDR3 is CASARVTYGYTF. CDR3 coding DNA: TGTGCCAGCGCCAGGGTAACGTATGGCTACACCTTC.

V gene TRBV5-5 combines with J gene TRBJ2-7, with D possibly matching TRBD2 (6 bases). The CDR3 consists of 14 residues. Germline V lookup: CDR1 SGHKS, CDR2 YYEKEE (reference sequence). Trimming pared 0 bases from V and 3 bases from J, leaving 10 bases between. CDR3 nucleotides: TGTGCCAGCAGCTTGGGTCCCGGGGGCTACGAGCAGTACTTC. This codes for CASSLGPGGYEQYF.

This clone has only one observation. This chain links TRBV28 with TRBJ1-1, with unresolved D. The CDR3 runs 12 residues. CDR1 and CDR2 from the germline V gene are MDHEN and SYDVKM. Trimming took off 6 bases at V and 3 bases at J, with 8 bases between the two ends. CDR3 loop: CASSQIHTEAFF. The CDR3 DNA reads as TGTGCCAGCAGCCAAATCCACACTGAAGCTTTCTTT.

V and J are TRBV5-1 and TRBJ2-1; TRBD2 agrees at 11 bases. Germline V CDR1 and CDR2: SGHRS, YFSETQ. The CDR3 length is 19 residues. J was trimmed by 1 base and V by 0 bases; bases with no gene match: 9. CDR3: CASSLVVSGGGVSYNEQFF. The CDR3 region has the DNA TGCGCCAGCAGCTTGGTGGTTAGCGGGGGGGGCGTTTCCTACAATGAGCAGTTCTTC.

The chain couples TRBV7-9 to TRBJ2-7; tentatively, D is TRBD1 (7 bases). Looked up from germline, CDR1 is SEHNR and CDR2 is FQNEAQ (reference sequence). The CDR3 has 15 residues. V lost 1 base and J 3 bases, leaving 13 bases between the germline ends. CDR3 amino acids: CASSLGGGGIYEQYF. In DNA, the CDR3 is TGTGCCAGCAGCTTAGGCGGAGGGGGCATCTACGAGCAGTACTTC.

The chain joins TRBV7-2 to TRBJ2-3; TRBD2 matches at 9 bases. V shed 4 bases and J 2 bases; nucleotides not matched to a gene: 1. Germline CDR1 is SGHTA and CDR2 is FQGNSA. The CDR3 runs to 14 residues. The CDR3 DNA sequence: TGTGCCAGCAGCTCTAGCGGGGCCACAGATACGCAGTATTTT. This encodes CASSSSGATDTQYF.

This clone was recorded a few times. V and J are TRBV19 and TRBJ1-1, with D perhaps matching TRBD1 (6 bases). Trimming removed 8 bases at V and 4 bases at J, with 17 bases between. The V gene's germline CDR1 is LNHDA and CDR2 SQIVND (reference sequence). The CDR3 runs to 14 residues. The CDR3 DNA sequence: TGTGCCAGTCTGGGGGCAGGCCGAGTCACTGAAGCTTTCTTT. Residues: CASLGAGRVTEAFF.

This chain joins TRBV7-2 and TRBJ1-6, with TRBD1 matching 7 bases. V gave up 6 bases and J gave up 8 bases; unmatched junction bases: 4. Germline lookup yields CDR1 SGHTA and CDR2 FQGNSA. This CDR3 region has 13 residues. DNA for the CDR3: TGTGCCAGCAGGGAGACAGGGTATTCACCCCTCCACTTT. Its protein product is CASRETGYSPLHF.

The chain couples TRBV24-1 to TRBJ2-3; a weak D match, TRBD2 (5 bases). The CDR3 has 14 residues. Germline V gives CDR1 KGHDR, CDR2 SFDVKD. Trimming cost V 3 bases and J 0 bases, with 6 bases left between them. CDR3 in DNA: TGTGCCACCAGTGATAGCGGAAGCACAGATACGCAGTATTTT. It is translated as CATSDSGSTDTQYF.

This sequence joins TRBV7-9 and TRBJ2-1, with 14 positions matching TRBD2. Germline V gene sequence: CDR1 SEHNR, CDR2 FQNEAQ (reference sequence). V trimming: 10 bases; J trimming: 11 bases; junction bases outside the gene matches: 10. CDR3 length: 14 residues. The DNA for the CDR3 is TGTGCCACCGCCGGGACTAGCGGGAGAAATAAGCAGTTCTTC. Translation: CATAGTSGRNKQFF. Using reference TRBV7-9 and TRBJ2-1 for the parts outside the CDR3, the full variable domain is DTGVSQNPRHKITKRGQNVTFRCDPISEHNRLYWYRQTLGQGPEFLTYFQNEAQLEKSRLLSDRFSAERPKGSFSTLEIQRTEQGDSAMYLCATAGTSGRNKQFFGPGTRLTVL.

The chain joins TRBV11-2 to TRBJ1-3; D is undetermined. This CDR3 has 17 amino acids. Per the germline V gene, CDR1 is SGHAT and CDR2 is FQNNGV. Trimming took off 5 bases at V and 0 bases at J, with 17 bases between the two ends. The CDR3 DNA reads TGTGCCAGCAGCAGCCCGGGGAGAAGGGTCTCTGGAAACACCATATATTTT. Its protein is CASSSPGRRVSGNTIYF.

The CDR3 is CASSFRRTGVSDTQYF. The CDR3, as DNA: TGTGCCAGCAGTTTCAGGAGGACAGGGGTTTCCGATACGCAGTATTTT. V usage is TRBV6-2 or TRBV6-3 and J usage is TRBJ2-3, with 9 bases fitting TRBD1. Germline CDR1 and CDR2: MNHEY and SVGEGT. The junction had 11 bases not matched to a gene; V was cut back by 4 bases and J by 6 bases. CDR3 size: 16 residues.

This clone has only a few counts. This chain connects TRBV28 to TRBJ1-2, with 8 bases that match TRBD1. This CDR3 contains 14 residues. The V segment lost 4 bases and the J segment 8 bases; nucleotides outside the gene matches: 9. The V gene's germline CDR1 is MDHEN and CDR2 SYDVKM. CDR3 sequence: CASSSAGGILGYTF. In nucleotides, the CDR3 is TGTGCCAGCAGTTCAGCAGGGGGCATTTTGGGCTACACCTTC.

The chain employs TRBV30 and TRBJ1-5; D is unresolved. Trimming removed 2 bases at V and 4 bases at J, with 6 bases between. The CDR3 contains 12 residues. Germline-derived CDR1 and CDR2 are GTSNPN and SVGIG (reference sequence). CDR3 nucleotide sequence: TGTGCCTGGAGTCCCCCTAATCAGCCCCAGCATTTT. Translated: CAWSPPNQPQHF. The variable domain in full, with the rest retrieved from reference TRBV30 and TRBJ1-5, is SQTIHQWPATLVQPVGSPLSLECTVEGTSNPNLYWYRQAAGRGLQLLFYSVGIGQISSEVPQNLSASRPQDRQFILSSKKLLLSDSGFYLCAWSPPNQPQHFGDGTRLSIL.

V usage is TRBV19 and J usage is TRBJ1-4; TRBD1 matches at 9 bases. CDR1 LNHDA and CDR2 SQIVND come from the germline V gene (reference sequence). This CDR3 spans 14 amino acids. V trimming: 6 bases; J trimming: 8 bases; junction bases outside the gene matches: 7. The CDR3 loop reads CASSTGTGREKLFF. The CDR3 DNA follows: TGTGCCAGTAGCACCGGGACAGGGAGGGAAAAACTGTTTTTT.

This chain uses TRBV7-2 with TRBJ1-4, with D possibly being TRBD1 (5 bases). CDR1 SGHTA and CDR2 FQGNSA come from the germline V gene. There are 14 residues in the CDR3. Trimming left V 1 base short and J 8 bases short, with 11 bases between. CDR3 loop: CASSLGRGGEKLFF. The CDR3 nucleotides are TGTGCCAGCAGCTTAGGAAGGGGAGGGGAAAAACTGTTTTTT.

This chain joins TRBV7-2 and TRBJ2-3; TRBD2 aligns across 9 bases. The V gene's germline CDR1 is SGHTA and CDR2 FQGNSA. J lost 2 bases, V lost 3 bases, and 6 bases had no gene match. This CDR3 spans 16 amino acids. The CDR3 nucleotides read TGTGCCAGCAGCTTTCTAGCGGGATCCTACACAGATACGCAGTATTTT. It specifies CASSFLAGSYTDTQYF. The variable domain in full, with the rest retrieved from reference TRBV7-2 and TRBJ2-3, is GAGVSQSPSNKVTEKGKDVELRCDPISGHTALYWYRQSLGQGLEFLIYFQGNSAPDKSGLPSDRFSAERTGGSVSTLTIQRTQQEDSAVYLCASSFLAGSYTDTQYFGPGTRLTVL.

The V call is TRBV5-8, the J call TRBJ2-5; TRBD2 agrees at 9 bases. CDR3 length equals 14 residues. V was clipped by 4 bases and J by 5 bases; unmatched bases: 6. Germline values: CDR1 SGHTS, CDR2 YDEGEE. DNA of the CDR3: TGTGCCAGCAGCATTAGCGGGAGCACTGAGACCCAGTACTTC. It translates to CASSISGSTETQYF.

V is TRBV28 and J is TRBJ1-6; 8 bases line up with TRBD1. After removal of 5 bases from V and 14 bases from J, the junction contained 11 bases not matched to a gene. The CDR3 is 14 amino acids. Germline-derived CDR1 and CDR2 are MDHEN and SYDVKM. The CDR3 coding sequence is TGTGCCAGCAGTCTAGGGACAGGCCGTAAGACCCTCCACTTT. As protein: CASSLGTGRKTLHF.

This rearrangement joins TRBV15 to TRBJ1-3; D not certain. The CDR3 runs to 13 residues. V lost 0 bases, J lost 4 bases, and 4 bases lay in between. Germline-derived CDR1 and CDR2 are LNHNV and YYDKDF (reference sequence). As DNA, the CDR3 is TGTGCCACCAGCAGAGATCAGGGAAACACCATATATTTT. It translates to CATSRDQGNTIYF.

The V and J genes are TRBV4-1 and TRBJ2-1; 7 bases line up with TRBD2. The CDR3 loop spans 16 amino acids. Germline V gene data show CDR1 as MGHRA and CDR2 as YSYEKL. Trimming took 3 bases from V and 5 from J; bases not matched to a gene: 10. This CDR3 is CASSQPPSGGNNEQFF. CDR3 nucleotide sequence: TGCGCCAGCAGCCAGCCACCTAGCGGAGGAAACAATGAGCAGTTCTTC.